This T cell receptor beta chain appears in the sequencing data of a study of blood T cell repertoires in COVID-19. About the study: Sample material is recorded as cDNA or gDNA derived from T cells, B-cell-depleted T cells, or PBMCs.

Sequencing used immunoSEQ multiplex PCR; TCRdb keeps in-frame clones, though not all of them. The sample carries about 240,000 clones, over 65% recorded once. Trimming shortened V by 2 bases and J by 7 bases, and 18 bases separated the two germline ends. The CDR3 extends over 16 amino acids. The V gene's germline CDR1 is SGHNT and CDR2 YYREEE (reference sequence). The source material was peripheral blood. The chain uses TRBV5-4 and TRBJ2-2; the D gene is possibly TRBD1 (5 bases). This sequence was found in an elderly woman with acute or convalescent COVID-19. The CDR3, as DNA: TGTGCCAGCAGCTTAAGTGGCCAGGGTCATAACGGGGAGCTGTTTTTT. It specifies CASSLSGQGHNGELFF.